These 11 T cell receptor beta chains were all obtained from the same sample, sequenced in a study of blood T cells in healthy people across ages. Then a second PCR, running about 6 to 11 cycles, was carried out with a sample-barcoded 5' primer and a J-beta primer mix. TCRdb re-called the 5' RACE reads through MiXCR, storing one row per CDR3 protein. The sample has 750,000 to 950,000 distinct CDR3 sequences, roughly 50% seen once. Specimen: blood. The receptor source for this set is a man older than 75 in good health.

The CDR3 loop is CAISETTVYSNQPQHF. The CDR3 coding sequence is TGTGCCATCAGTGAGACAACCGTCTATAGCAATCAGCCCCAGCATTTT. This chain uses TRBV10-3 with TRBJ1-5; D gene ambiguous. The CDR3 spans 16 residues. The ends were cut back, 2 bases at V and 0 bases at J, with 11 bases in the middle. CDR1 and CDR2 from the germline V gene are ENHRY and SYGVKD.

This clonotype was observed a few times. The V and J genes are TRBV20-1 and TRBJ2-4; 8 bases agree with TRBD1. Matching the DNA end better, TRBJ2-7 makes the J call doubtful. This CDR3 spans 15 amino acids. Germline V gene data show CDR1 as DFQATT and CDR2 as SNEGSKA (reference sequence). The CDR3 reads CSARGPGTGYDEQYF. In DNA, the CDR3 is TGCAGTGCTAGAGGCCCCGGGACAGGCTACGACGAGCAGTACTTC.

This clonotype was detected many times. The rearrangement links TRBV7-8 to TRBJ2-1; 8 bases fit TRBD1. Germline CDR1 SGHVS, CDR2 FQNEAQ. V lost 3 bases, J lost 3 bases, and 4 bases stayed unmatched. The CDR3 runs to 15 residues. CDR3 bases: TGTGCCAGCAGCTTCCGACAGGGGAGCTACAATGAGCAGTTCTTC. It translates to CASSFRQGSYNEQFF.

Here the CDR3 DNA reads TGTGCCAGCAGTTTAACAGGGCCGGATGGCTACACCTTC. Protein product: CASSLTGPDGYTF. The rearrangement joins TRBV12-3 or TRBV12-4 to TRBJ1-2; D may be TRBD1 (6 bases). V lost 2 bases and J lost 6, with 10 bases in between. The CDR3 runs 13 residues.

CDR3 sequence (DNA): TGTGCCACCGGGCTGGGAACTGAAGCTTTCTTT. This encodes CATGLGTEAFF. This sequence joins TRBV6-5 and TRBJ1-1; D is ambiguous. V lost 10 bases, J lost 5 bases, and 11 bases lay in between. From germline, CDR1 is MNHEY and CDR2 SVGAGI. The CDR3 extends over 11 amino acids.

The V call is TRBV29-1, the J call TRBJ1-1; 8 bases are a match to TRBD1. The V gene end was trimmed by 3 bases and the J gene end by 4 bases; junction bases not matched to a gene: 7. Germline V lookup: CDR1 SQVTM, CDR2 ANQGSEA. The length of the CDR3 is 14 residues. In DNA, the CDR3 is TGCAGCGTTGAGGCAGGGGGCGGCGGCACTGAAGCTTTCTTT. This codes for CSVEAGGGGTEAFF.

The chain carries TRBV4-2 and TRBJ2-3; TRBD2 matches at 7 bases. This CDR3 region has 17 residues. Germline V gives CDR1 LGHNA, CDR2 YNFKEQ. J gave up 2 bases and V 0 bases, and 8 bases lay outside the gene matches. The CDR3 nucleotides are TGTGCCAGCAGCCAAGACCGAGCGGGAACTTCCACAGATACGCAGTATTTT. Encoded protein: CASSQDRAGTSTDTQYF.

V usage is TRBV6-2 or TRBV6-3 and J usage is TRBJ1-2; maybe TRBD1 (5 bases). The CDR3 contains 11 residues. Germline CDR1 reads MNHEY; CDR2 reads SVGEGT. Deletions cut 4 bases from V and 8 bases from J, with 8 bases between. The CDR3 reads CASSSGSGYTF. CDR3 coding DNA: TGTGCCAGCAGTTCAGGGAGCGGCTACACCTTC.

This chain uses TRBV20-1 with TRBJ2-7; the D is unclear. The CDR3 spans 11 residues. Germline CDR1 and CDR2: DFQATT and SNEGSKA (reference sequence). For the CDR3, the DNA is TGCAGCCTCGGGCTAGGTGACGAGCAGTACTTC. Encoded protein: CSLGLGDEQYF.

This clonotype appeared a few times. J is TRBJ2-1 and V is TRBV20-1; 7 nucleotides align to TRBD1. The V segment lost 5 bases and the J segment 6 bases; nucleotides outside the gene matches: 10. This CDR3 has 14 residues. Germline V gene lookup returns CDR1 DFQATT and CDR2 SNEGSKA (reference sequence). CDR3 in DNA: TGCAGTGCTGTCCGGGACAGTTTTTCCAATGAGCAGTTCTTC. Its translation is CSAVRDSFSNEQFF.

The CDR3 DNA reads as TGTGCCAGCGGGAAGGGTCAGATCATGAACACTGAAGCTTTCTTT. Amino acids: CASGKGQIMNTEAFF. The genes are TRBV27 and TRBJ1-1; D gene uncertain. CDR1 is MNHEY and CDR2 is SMNVEV in the germline V gene (reference sequence). This CDR3 is 15 amino acids long. With 8 bases removed from V and 0 bases from J, the gap between germline ends came to 16 bases.